One and the same sample provided the 10 T cell receptor beta chains below, sequenced in a study of spatial heterogeneity in lung cancer. TCRdb ran MiXCR on the 5' RACE reads and lists one entry per CDR3 protein. The sample comprises 35,000 to 45,000 distinct CDR3 sequences, approximately 5.6% of which are singletons, and around 25% rests with the top ten. Regarding time point: sample taken at primary tumor resection. The source was PBMCs, collected at surgery. Receptors originate from a female donor with early-stage non-small cell lung cancer.

This clonotype has ten or more counts. V usage is TRBV9 and J usage is TRBJ1-6; TRBD1 might be the D (6 bases). V was shortened by 3 bases and J by 1 base, with 11 bases between the two germline ends. The CDR3 totals 16 residues. The germline CDR1 and CDR2 sequences are SGDLS and YYNGEE. This CDR3 is CASSEGGRSYNSPLHF. The CDR3 DNA reads as TGTGCCAGCAGCGAAGGGGGTAGGTCCTATAATTCACCCCTCCACTTT.

The sample holds many counts of this clonotype. The chain joins TRBV7-9 to TRBJ2-3, with 12 bases lining up with TRBD1. With 6 bases clipped from V and 4 bases from J, the junction kept 5 bases outside the gene matches. This CDR3 contains 15 residues. CDR1 SEHNR and CDR2 FQNEAQ come from the germline V gene (reference sequence). The CDR3 region is CASRPGTGGADTQYF. The CDR3 DNA reads TGTGCCAGCAGACCCGGGACAGGGGGCGCAGATACGCAGTATTTT.

The J gene is TRBJ1-6, the V gene TRBV7-9, with 11 bases fitting TRBD1. CDR3 length: 15 amino acids. With 0 bases clipped from V and 12 bases from J, the junction kept 4 bases outside the gene matches. Germline V gene lookup returns CDR1 SEHNR and CDR2 FQNEAQ (reference sequence). The CDR3 loop reads CASSLAPGTGGPLHF. DNA of the CDR3: TGTGCCAGCAGCTTAGCGCCCGGGACAGGGGGACCCCTCCACTTT. Full variable domain (remainder filled in from reference TRBV7-9 and TRBJ1-6): DTGVSQNPRHKITKRGQNVTFRCDPISEHNRLYWYRQTLGQGPEFLTYFQNEAQLEKSRLLSDRFSAERPKGSFSTLEIQRTEQGDSAMYLCASSLAPGTGGPLHFGNGTRLTVT.

This clonotype was picked up a small number of times. V usage is TRBV4-1 and J usage is TRBJ2-7, with 8 bases aligning to TRBD2. Trimming removed 0 bases from V and 2 bases from J; junction bases left unmatched: 3. Germline CDR1 MGHRA, CDR2 YSYEKL. This CDR3 comprises 15 residues. The DNA for the CDR3 is TGCGCCAGCAGCCAAGACTTTAGCGGGGCCTACGAGCAGTACTTC. This codes for CASSQDFSGAYEQYF.

A few counts support this clonotype. One junction end disagrees with the germline gene, perhaps due to a read error. The chain links TRBV6-5 to TRBJ2-3; D could derive from TRBD1 or TRBD2 (6 bases each). This CDR3 has 17 residues. Germline V gene sequence: CDR1 MNHEY, CDR2 SVGAGI. CDR3 bases: TGTGCCGGCAGTTACGCAGACCCGGGGGCCGGCACAGATACGCAGTATTTT. It translates to CAGSYADPGAGTDTQYF.

This clonotype is termed medium-sized. This chain joins TRBV6-5 and TRBJ2-1; the match to TRBD2 covers 8 bases. The J segment lost 2 bases and the V segment lost 4 bases, leaving 7 bases of the junction unmatched. This CDR3 spans 16 amino acids. CDR1 and CDR2 from the germline V gene are MNHEY and SVGAGI. This CDR3 reads CASSSRSSGAYNEQFF. CDR3 DNA: TGTGCCAGCAGTTCCCGGAGTAGCGGGGCCTACAATGAGCAGTTCTTC.

This chain uses TRBV20-1 with TRBJ2-1; 13 positions match TRBD2. V trimming: 6 bases; J trimming: 0 bases; junction bases outside the gene matches: 8. This CDR3 has 17 residues. From germline, CDR1 is DFQATT and CDR2 SNEGSKA (reference sequence). The CDR3 region is CSAPLAGGVSSYNEQFF. DNA for the CDR3: TGCAGTGCCCCACTAGCGGGGGGGGTTAGCTCCTACAATGAGCAGTTCTTC.

This clonotype showed up many times. The chain carries TRBV20-1 and TRBJ1-2, with D unclear. V was clipped by 5 bases and J by 4 bases, with 11 bases between them. Germline lookup yields CDR1 DFQATT and CDR2 SNEGSKA (reference sequence). This CDR3 is 12 amino acids long. The CDR3 loop is CSAVDRGYGYTF. As DNA, the CDR3 is TGCAGTGCTGTAGACCGGGGCTATGGCTACACCTTC.

The chain employs TRBV9 and TRBJ1-6, with no clear D. Trimming cost V 0 bases and J 10 bases, with 5 bases left between them. This CDR3 is built from 12 residues. Germline V gives CDR1 SGDLS, CDR2 YYNGEE. CDR3 residues: CASSVGGSPLHF. CDR3 coding DNA: TGTGCCAGCAGCGTAGGCGGGTCACCCCTCCACTTT.

In its sample, this clonotype was seen a few times. The chain has TRBV27 and TRBJ2-1, with 10 bases identical to TRBD2. CDR1 MNHEY and CDR2 SMNVEV come from the germline V gene (reference sequence). J was trimmed by 0 bases and V by 6 bases; bases with no gene match: 11. The CDR3 contains 18 residues. CDR3 DNA: TGTGCCAGCAGCTTTAGCGGGGGGACCTTTAGCTCCTACAATGAGCAGTTCTTC. It yields the protein CASSFSGGTFSSYNEQFF.